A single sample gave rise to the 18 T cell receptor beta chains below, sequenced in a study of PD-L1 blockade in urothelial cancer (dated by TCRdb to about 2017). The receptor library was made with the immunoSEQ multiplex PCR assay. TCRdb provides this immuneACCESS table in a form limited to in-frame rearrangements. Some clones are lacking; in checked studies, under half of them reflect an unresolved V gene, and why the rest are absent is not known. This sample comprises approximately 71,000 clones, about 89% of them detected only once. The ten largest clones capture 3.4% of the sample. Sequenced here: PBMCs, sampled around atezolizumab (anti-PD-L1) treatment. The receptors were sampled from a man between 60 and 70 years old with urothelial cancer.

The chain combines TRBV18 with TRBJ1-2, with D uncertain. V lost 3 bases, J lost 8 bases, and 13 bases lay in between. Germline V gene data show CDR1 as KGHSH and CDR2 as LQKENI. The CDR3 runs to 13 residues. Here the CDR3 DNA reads TGTGCCAGCTCACCCTCAGTAGAGGGAGGCTACACCTTC. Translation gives CASSPSVEGGYTF.

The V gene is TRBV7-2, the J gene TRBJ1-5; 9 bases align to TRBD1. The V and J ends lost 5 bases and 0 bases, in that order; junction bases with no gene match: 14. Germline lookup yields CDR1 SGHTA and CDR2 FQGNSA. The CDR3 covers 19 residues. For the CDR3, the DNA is TGTGCCAGCAGCCCAAGGTACAGGGGGCTTGTCTATAGCAATCAGCCCCAGCATTTT. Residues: CASSPRYRGLVYSNQPQHF.

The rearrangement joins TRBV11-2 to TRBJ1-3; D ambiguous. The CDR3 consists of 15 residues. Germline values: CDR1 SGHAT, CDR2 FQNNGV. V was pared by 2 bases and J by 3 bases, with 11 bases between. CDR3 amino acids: CASSLSEGFGNTIYF. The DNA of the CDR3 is TGTGCCAGCAGCTTATCTGAGGGTTTTGGAAACACCATATATTTT.

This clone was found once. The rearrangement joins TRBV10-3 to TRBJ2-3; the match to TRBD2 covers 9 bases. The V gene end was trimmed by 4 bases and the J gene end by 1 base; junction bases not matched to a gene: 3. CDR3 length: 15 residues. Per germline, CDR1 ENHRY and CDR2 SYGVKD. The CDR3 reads CAISGSSGGTDTQYF. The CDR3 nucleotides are TGTGCCATCAGTGGCTCTAGCGGGGGCACAGATACGCAGTATTTT.

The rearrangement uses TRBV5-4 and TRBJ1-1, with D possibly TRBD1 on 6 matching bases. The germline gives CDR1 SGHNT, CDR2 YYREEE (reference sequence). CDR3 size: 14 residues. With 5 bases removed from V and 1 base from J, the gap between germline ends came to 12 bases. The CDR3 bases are TGTGCCAGCAGAGAAGAACAGGGGAACACTGAAGCTTTCTTT. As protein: CASREEQGNTEAFF. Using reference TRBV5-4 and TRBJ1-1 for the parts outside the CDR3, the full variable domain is ETGVTQSPTHLIKTRGQQVTLRCSSQSGHNTVSWYQQALGQGPQFIFQYYREEENGRGNFPPRFSGLQFPNYSSELNVNALELDDSALYLCASREEQGNTEAFFGQGTRLTVV.

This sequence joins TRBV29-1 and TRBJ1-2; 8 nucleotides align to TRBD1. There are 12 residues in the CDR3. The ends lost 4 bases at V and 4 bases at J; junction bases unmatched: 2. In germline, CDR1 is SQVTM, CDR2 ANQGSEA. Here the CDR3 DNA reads TGCAGCGTTGGGGACAGGTCCTATGGCTACACCTTC. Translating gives CSVGDRSYGYTF. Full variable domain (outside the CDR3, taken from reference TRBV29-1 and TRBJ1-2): SAVISQKPSRDICQRGTSLTIQCQVDSQVTMMFWYRQQPGQSLTLIATANQGSEATYESGFVIDKFPISRPNLTFSTLTVSNMSPEDSSIYLCSVGDRSYGYTFGSGTRLTVV.

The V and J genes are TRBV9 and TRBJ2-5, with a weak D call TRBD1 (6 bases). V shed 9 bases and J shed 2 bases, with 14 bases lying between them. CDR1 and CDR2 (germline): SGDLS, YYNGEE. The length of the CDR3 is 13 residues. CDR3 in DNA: TGTGCCACGAACAGGGACCCTCAAGAGACCCAGTACTTC. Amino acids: CATNRDPQETQYF.

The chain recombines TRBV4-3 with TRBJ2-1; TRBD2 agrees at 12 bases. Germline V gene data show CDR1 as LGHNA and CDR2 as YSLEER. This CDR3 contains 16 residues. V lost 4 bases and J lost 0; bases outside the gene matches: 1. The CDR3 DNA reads TGCGCCAGCAGCCCGACTAGCGGGAGCTCCTACAATGAGCAGTTCTTC. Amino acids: CASSPTSGSSYNEQFF.

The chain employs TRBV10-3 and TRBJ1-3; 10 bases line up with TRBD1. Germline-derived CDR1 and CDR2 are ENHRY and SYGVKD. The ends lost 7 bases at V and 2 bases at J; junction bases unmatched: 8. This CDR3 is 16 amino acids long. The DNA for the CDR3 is TGTGCCATCACTCCGGGACAGGGGAGCACTGGAAACACCATATATTTT. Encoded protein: CAITPGQGSTGNTIYF.

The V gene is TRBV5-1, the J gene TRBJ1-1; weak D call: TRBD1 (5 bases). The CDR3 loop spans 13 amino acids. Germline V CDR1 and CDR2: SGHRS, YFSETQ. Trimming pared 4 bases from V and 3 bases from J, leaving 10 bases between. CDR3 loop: CASSSRVDTEAFF. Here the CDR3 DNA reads TGCGCCAGCAGCAGCAGGGTGGACACTGAAGCTTTCTTT.

The CDR3 DNA reads TGTGCCAGCAGTGCACGTCGGACAGGATCGGACAATCAGCCCCAGCATTTT. Protein product: CASSARRTGSDNQPQHF. The chain recombines TRBV6-1 with TRBJ1-5; 7 bases are a match to TRBD1. Germline-derived CDR1 and CDR2 are MNHNS and SASEGT. This CDR3 is 17 amino acids long. Unmatched junction bases numbered 12, after V lost 4 bases and J lost 3 bases.

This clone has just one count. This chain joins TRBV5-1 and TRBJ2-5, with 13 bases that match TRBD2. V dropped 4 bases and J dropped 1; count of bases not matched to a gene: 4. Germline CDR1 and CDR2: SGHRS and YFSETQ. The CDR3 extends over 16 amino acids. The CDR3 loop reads CASSSTSGRVQETQYF. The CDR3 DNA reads TGCGCCAGCAGCAGTACTAGCGGGAGGGTCCAAGAGACCCAGTACTTC. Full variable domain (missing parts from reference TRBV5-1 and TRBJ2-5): KAGVTQTPRYLIKTRGQQVTLSCSPISGHRSVSWYQQTPGQGLQFLFEYFSETQRNKGNFPGRFSGRQFSNSRSEMNVSTLELGDSALYLCASSSTSGRVQETQYFGPGTRLLVL.

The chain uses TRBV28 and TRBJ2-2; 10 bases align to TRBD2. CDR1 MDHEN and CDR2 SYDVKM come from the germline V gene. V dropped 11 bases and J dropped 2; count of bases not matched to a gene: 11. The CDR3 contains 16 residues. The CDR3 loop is CAVAASGRGNTGELFF. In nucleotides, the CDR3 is TGTGCCGTCGCTGCCAGCGGGAGGGGAAACACCGGGGAGCTGTTTTTT.

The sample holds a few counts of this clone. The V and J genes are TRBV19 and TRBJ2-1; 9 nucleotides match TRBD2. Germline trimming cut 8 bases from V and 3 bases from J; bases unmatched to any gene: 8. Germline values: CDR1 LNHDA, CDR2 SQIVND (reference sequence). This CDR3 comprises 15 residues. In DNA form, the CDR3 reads TGTGCCAGTTCTTTGGCTAGCGGGAACTACAATGAGCAGTTCTTC. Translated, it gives CASSLASGNYNEQFF.

The CDR3 protein is CAIGQGEADTQYF. The CDR3 coding sequence is TGTGCCATAGGACAGGGGGAGGCAGATACGCAGTATTTT. The rearrangement links TRBV10-3 to TRBJ2-3; 10 bases agree with TRBD1. Germline V gives CDR1 ENHRY, CDR2 SYGVKD. Losses at the gene ends were 9 bases for V and 4 bases for J; bases not matched to a gene: 4. The CDR3 sequence is 13 residues long.

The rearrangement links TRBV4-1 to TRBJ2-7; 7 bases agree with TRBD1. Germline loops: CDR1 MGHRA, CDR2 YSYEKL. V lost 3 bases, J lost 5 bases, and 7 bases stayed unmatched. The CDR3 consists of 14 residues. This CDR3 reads CASSHQGQSDEQYF. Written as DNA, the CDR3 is TGCGCCAGCAGCCATCAGGGACAGTCAGACGAGCAGTACTTC.

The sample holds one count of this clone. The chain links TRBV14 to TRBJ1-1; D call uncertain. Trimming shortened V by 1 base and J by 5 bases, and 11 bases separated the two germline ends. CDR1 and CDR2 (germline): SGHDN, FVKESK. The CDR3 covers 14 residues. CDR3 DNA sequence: TGTGCCAGCAGCCAAGTTGCGGGGATGACTGAAGCTTTCTTT. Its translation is CASSQVAGMTEAFF.

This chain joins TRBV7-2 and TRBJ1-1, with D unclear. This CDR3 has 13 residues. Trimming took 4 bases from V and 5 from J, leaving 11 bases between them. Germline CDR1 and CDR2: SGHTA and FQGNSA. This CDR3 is CASSYPRYTEAFF. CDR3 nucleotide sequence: TGTGCCAGCAGCTACCCCCGCTATACTGAAGCTTTCTTT.